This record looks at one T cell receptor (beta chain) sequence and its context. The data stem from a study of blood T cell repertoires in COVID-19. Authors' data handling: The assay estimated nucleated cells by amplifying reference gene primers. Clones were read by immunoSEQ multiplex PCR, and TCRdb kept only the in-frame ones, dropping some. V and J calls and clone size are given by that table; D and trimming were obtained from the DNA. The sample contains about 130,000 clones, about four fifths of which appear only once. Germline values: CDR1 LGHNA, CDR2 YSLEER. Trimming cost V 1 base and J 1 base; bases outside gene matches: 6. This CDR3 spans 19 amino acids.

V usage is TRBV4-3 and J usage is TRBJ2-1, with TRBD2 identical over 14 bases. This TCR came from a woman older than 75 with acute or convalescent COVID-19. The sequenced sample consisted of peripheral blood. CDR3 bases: TGCGCCAGCAGCCAAGGGGGGACTAGCGGGAGTTGGTCCTACAATGAGCAGTTCTTC. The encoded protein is CASSQGGTSGSWSYNEQFF.